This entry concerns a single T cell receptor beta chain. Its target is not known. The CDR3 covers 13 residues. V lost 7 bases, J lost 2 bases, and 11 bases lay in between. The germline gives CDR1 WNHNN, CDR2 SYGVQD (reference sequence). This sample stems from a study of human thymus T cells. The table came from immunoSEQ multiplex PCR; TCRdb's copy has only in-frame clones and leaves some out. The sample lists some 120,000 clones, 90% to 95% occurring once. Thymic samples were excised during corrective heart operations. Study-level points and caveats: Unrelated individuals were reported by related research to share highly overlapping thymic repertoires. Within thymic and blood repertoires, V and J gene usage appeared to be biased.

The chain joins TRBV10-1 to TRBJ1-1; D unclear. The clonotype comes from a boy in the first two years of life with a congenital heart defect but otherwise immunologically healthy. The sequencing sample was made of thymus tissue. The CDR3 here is CASTKTRNTEAFF. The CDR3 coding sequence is TGCGCCAGCACGAAGACACGAAACACTGAAGCTTTCTTT.